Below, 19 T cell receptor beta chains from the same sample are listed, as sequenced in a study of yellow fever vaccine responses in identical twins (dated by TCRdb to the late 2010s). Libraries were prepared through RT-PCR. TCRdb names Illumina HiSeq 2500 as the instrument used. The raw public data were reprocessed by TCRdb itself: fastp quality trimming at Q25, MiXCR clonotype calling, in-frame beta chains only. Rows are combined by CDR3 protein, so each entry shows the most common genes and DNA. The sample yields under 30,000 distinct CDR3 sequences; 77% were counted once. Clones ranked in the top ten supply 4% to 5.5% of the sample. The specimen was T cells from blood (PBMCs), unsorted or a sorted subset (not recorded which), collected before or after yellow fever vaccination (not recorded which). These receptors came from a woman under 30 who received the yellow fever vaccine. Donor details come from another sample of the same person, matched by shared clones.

In DNA, the CDR3 is TGTGCCAGCACCCAGACTCCCGGTTCACCCCTCCACTTT. Its protein product is CASTQTPGSPLHF. The J gene is TRBJ1-6, the V gene TRBV27; D is unclear. Germline CDR1 is MNHEY and CDR2 is SMNVEV (reference sequence). The germline V and J ends were trimmed by 7 bases and 9 bases, with 13 bases remaining between them. The CDR3 extends over 13 amino acids.

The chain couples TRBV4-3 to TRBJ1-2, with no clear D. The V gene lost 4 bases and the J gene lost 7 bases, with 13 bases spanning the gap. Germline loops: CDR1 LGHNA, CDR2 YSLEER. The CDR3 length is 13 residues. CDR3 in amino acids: CASSPLGPSGYTF. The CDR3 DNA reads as TGCGCCAGCAGCCCCCTCGGGCCGAGTGGCTACACCTTC.

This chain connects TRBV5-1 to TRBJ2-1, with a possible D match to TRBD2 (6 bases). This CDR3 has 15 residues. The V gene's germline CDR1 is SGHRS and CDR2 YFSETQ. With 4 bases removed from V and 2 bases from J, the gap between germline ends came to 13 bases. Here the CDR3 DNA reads TGCGCCAGCAGCCGCCGGGGGACCACCTACAATGAGCAGTTCTTC. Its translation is CASSRRGTTYNEQFF.

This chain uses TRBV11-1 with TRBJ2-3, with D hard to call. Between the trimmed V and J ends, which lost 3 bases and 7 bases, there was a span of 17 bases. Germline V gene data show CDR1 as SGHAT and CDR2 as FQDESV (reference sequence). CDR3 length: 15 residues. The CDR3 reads CASSLSGIRGNTQYF. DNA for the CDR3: TGTGCCAGCAGCTTGTCTGGGATTCGAGGAAATACGCAGTATTTT.

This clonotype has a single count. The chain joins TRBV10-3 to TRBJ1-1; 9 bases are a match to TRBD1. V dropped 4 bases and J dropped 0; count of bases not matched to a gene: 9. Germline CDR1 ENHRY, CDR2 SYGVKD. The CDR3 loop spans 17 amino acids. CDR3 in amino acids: CAISAGTGTLMNTEAFF. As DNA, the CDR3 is TGTGCCATCAGTGCGGGGACAGGGACCTTGATGAACACTGAAGCTTTCTTT.

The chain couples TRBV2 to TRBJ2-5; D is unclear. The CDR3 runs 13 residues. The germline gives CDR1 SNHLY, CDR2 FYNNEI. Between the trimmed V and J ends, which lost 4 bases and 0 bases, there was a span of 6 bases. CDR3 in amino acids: CASSGVNQETQYF. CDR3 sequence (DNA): TGTGCCAGCAGTGGGGTTAACCAAGAGACCCAGTACTTC.

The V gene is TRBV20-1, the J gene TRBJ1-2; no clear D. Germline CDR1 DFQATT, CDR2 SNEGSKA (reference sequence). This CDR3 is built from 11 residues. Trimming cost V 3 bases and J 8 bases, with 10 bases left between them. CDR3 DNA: TGCAGTGCTAGTGGGGTTGCGGGCTACACCTTC. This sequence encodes CSASGVAGYTF.

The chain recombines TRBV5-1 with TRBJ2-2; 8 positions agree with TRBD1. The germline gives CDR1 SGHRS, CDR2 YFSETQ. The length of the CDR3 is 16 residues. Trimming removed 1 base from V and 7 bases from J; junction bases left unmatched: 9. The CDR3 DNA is TGCGCCAGCAGCTTGTATCAGGGGGCGAATGGCGGGGAGCTGTTTTTT. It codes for CASSLYQGANGGELFF.

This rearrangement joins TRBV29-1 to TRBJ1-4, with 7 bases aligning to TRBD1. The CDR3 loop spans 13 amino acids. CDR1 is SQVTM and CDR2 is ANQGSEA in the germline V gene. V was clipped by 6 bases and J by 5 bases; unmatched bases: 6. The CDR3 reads CSVRQGTNEKLFF. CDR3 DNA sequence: TGCAGCGTACGACAGGGTACGAATGAAAAACTGTTTTTT.

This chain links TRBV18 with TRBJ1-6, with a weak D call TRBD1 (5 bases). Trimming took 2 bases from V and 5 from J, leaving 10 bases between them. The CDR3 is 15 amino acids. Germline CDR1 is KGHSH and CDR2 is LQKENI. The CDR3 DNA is TGTGCCAGCTCACCAGGGGGTTCGAATAATTCACCCCTCCACTTT. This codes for CASSPGGSNNSPLHF. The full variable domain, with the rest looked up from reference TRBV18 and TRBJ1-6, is NAGVMQNPRHLVRRRGQEARLRCSPMKGHSHVYWYRQLPEEGLKFMVYLQKENIIDESGMPKERFSAEFPKEGPSILRIQQVVRGDSAAYFCASSPGGSNNSPLHFGNGTRLTVT.

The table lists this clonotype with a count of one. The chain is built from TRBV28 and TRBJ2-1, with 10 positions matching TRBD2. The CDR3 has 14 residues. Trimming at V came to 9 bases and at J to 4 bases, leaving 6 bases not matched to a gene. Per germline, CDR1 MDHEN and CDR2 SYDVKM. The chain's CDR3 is CASRAGGSYNEQFF. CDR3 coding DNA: TGTGCCAGTCGAGCGGGAGGGTCTTACAATGAGCAGTTCTTC.

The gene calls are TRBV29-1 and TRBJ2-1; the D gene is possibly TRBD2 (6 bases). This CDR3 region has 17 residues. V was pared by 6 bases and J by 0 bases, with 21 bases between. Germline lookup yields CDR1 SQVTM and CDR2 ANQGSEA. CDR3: CSVRESSESYSYNEQFF. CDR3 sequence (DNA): TGCAGCGTCCGGGAGTCTTCAGAGTCTTACTCCTACAATGAGCAGTTCTTC.

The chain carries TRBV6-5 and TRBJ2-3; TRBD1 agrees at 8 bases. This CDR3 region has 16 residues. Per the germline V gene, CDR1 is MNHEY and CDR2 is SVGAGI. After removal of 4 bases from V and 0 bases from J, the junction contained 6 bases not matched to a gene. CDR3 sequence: CASSSQGAHSTDTQYF. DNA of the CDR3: TGTGCCAGCAGTTCGCAGGGGGCCCACAGCACAGATACGCAGTATTTT.

This chain's CDR3 is CASRREATDTQYF. The CDR3 region has the DNA TGTGCCAGCAGGCGGGAGGCCACAGATACGCAGTATTTT. The chain joins TRBV13 to TRBJ2-3, with 8 positions matching TRBD2. The length of the CDR3 is 13 residues. The ends lost 6 bases at V and 2 bases at J; junction bases unmatched: 1. Germline V gene sequence: CDR1 PRHDT, CDR2 FYEKMQ (reference sequence).

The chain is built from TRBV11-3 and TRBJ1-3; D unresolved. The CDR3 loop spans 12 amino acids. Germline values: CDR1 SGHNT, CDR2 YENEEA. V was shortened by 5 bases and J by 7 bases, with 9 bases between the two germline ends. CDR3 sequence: CASSPHVNTIYF. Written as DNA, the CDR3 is TGTGCCAGCAGCCCTCACGTGAACACCATATATTTT.

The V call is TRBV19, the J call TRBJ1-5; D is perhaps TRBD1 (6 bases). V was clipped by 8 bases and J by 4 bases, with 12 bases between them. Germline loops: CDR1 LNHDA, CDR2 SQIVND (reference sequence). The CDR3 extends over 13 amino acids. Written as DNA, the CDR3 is TGTGCCAGTTCCAGGGGTGGAAATCAGCCCCAGCATTTT. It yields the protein CASSRGGNQPQHF.

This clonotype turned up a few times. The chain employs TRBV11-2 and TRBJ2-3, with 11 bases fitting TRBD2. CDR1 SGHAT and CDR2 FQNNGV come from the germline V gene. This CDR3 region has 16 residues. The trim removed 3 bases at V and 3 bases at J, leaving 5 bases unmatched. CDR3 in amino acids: CASSFWGTSGTDTQYF. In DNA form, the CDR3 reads TGTGCCAGCAGCTTTTGGGGGACTAGCGGTACAGATACGCAGTATTTT.

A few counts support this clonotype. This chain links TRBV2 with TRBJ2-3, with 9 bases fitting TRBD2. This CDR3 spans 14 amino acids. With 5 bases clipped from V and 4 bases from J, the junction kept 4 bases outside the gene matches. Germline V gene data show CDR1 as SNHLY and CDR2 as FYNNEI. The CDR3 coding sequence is TGTGCCAGCAGTTGGGCGGGGGGGGCAGATACGCAGTATTTT. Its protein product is CASSWAGGADTQYF.

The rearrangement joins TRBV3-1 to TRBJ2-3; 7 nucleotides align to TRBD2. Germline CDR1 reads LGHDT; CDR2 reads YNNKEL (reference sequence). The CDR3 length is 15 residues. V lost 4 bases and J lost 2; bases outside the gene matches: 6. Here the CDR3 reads CASSRLSGDTDTQYF. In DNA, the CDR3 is TGTGCCAGCAGCCGCTTAAGCGGGGACACAGATACGCAGTATTTT.